This note documents a single T cell receptor beta chain sequence. Its antigen is not known. The CDR3 consists of 13 residues. Trimming stripped 4 bases from V and 6 bases from J, with 13 bases between. Looked up from germline, CDR1 is SGHRS and CDR2 is YFSETQ. TCRdb analysed the RT-PCR reads with MiXCR anew, one entry per CDR3 protein. Among 600,000 to 850,000 distinct CDR3 sequences listed, 14% were seen once. The data were taken from a study of response to subunit inactivated influenza vaccine. Study findings and constraints: Researchers suggested that each seasonal influenza vaccination recruits few new T cells.

The chain carries TRBV5-1 and TRBJ1-1; D gene uncertain. The TCR sequence derives from a man aged 50 to 60 who received an inactivated influenza vaccine. The specimen was PBMCs from blood, collected 14 days before vaccination. The CDR3 DNA follows: TGCGCCAGCAGCCTGGGGTCCCCCCCTGAAGCTTTCTTT. It specifies CASSLGSPPEAFF.